These T cell receptor beta chains were read from a single sample in a study of blood T cell repertoires in COVID-19. This table comes from immunoSEQ multiplex PCR, and its TCRdb copy is limited to in-frame clones, with some not included. This table has about 190,000 clones, under 80% appearing once. Sequencing input: peripheral blood. The receptor source for this set is a woman aged 45-60 years with acute or convalescent COVID-19. CDR3s include the opening cysteine and the closing phenylalanine or tryptophan.

v_gene	j_gene	CDR3aa
TRBV4-3	TRBJ1-6	CASSQEAVNSPLHF
TRBV4-2	TRBJ1-3	CASSQSDRGPGNTIYF
TRBV30	TRBJ2-7	CAWRLGHPPYEQYF
TRBV7-6	TRBJ2-7	CASSLARAVGQGSYEQYF
TRBV5-1	TRBJ2-3	CASSLNRGGGTDTQYF
TRBV29-1	TRBJ2-7	CSVEEGGRGQYF
TRBV5-8	TRBJ2-7	CASTPGLLYEQYF
TRBV25-1	TRBJ1-3	CASTGRGDFSGNTIYF
TRBV9	TRBJ2-5	CASSVSRGETQYF
TRBV10-3	TRBJ1-2	CAISIGLMGGGYTF
TRBV24-1	TRBJ2-6	CATSDATGSGANVLTF
TRBV6-5	TRBJ1-1	CASTTERVTEAFF
TRBV3-1/TRBV3-2	TRBJ2-7	CASSPTMTQTYEQYF
TRBV7-2	TRBJ2-1	CASSTRGGSSYNEQFF
TRBV3-1/TRBV3-2	TRBJ1-1	CASSQYPGRDTEAFF
TRBV4-2	TRBJ2-2	CASSQDWRGARTGELFF
TRBV24-1	TRBJ2-2	CAVGDRGSRELFF
TRBV7-9	TRBJ1-6	CASSLVAGVNSPLHF
TRBV7-2	TRBJ2-5	CASSLGLHLETQYF
TRBV7-2	TRBJ1-2	CASSLDRGPYGYTF
TRBV20-1	TRBJ1-3	CSARDPNTIYF
TRBV30	TRBJ1-2	CAWSTGNYGYTF
TRBV3-1/TRBV3-2	TRBJ1-2	CASSRGTGHYGYTF
TRBV6-4	TRBJ2-1	CASSAGKSSGGEQFF
TRBV19	TRBJ2-2	CASSITVAGARGTGELFF
TRBV11-2	TRBJ1-4	CASSLGTGSEKLFF
TRBV5-1	TRBJ2-5	CASSFSISQGKETQYF
TRBV13	TRBJ2-1	CASTRESSYNEQFF
TRBV15	TRBJ1-2	CATSRDNRQDYGYTF
TRBV7-8	TRBJ1-2	CASSLGQLFYGYTF
TRBV6-2/TRBV6-3	TRBJ2-1	CASSRPGTGYNEQFF
TRBV5-1	TRBJ1-4	CASSGTGATNEKLFF
TRBV5-1	TRBJ2-1	CASSLLGLGSYNEQFF
TRBV19	TRBJ1-1	CASSSLTGGAFF
TRBV18	TRBJ1-5	CASSPDAFGVSNQPQHF
TRBV10-1	TRBJ2-5	CASSPAGEVGETQYF
TRBV6-1	TRBJ1-1	CASSERGNEAFF
TRBV18	TRBJ2-5	CASSPTTGGKETQYF
TRBV6-5	TRBJ1-4	CASRSGTGGVEKLFF
TRBV2	TRBJ2-1	CASTQQGAWEQFF
TRBV7-2	TRBJ2-6	CASSFYGQGAYSGANVLTF
TRBV18	TRBJ2-7	CASSPTRENEQYF
TRBV5-6	TRBJ1-4	CASRGWGQGNEKLFF
TRBV6-5	TRBJ2-1	CASSRQGSYNEQFF
TRBV2	TRBJ2-5	CASSKNGGETQYF
TRBV5-6	TRBJ2-2	CASSLGWARASGELFF
TRBV25-1	TRBJ2-5	CASSEPKTGGETQYF
TRBV6-2/TRBV6-3	TRBJ1-2	CASSYSSRRYGYTF
TRBV28	TRBJ1-1	CASSSVFSGTFF
TRBV28	TRBJ2-3	CASRQVSTDTQYF
TRBV5-1	TRBJ2-1	CASSQVSSGRIYNEQFF